These T cell receptor beta chains were read from a single sample in a study of OX40 agonist ivuxolimab in advanced cancers. Profiled with immunoSEQ multiplex PCR; TCRdb holds only in-frame clones, not every one. The repertoire includes approximately 94,000 clones, around nine tenths of them detected once, and 0.7% to 1% sits in the top ten. Here the sequenced sample was CD4+ or CD8+ T cells sorted from blood, taken in a trial of the OX40 agonist ivuxolimab. The receptors originated from an adult with an advanced solid tumor such as melanoma, head and neck, liver or kidney cancer. Each CDR3 is given with its conserved first and last residue. The order of the fields is clone size, CDR3 length, V gene, J gene, D gene, CDR3 DNA, CDR3 protein. A D gene is named only where the DNA matches it firmly. Rows give clone size only sometimes, using once, few, many, or a class for an expanded clone.

>NA|15|TRBV21-1|TRBJ1-2|NA
TGTGCCAGCCACCTAAGATTAGTAGATAACTATGGCTACACCTTC
CASHLRLVDNYGYTF
>NA|14|TRBV10-2|TRBJ2-2|TRBD1
TGCGCCGCAAGGGACAGGGGATTTGCCGGGGAGCTGTTTTTT
CAARDRGFAGELFF
>NA|15|TRBV15|TRBJ2-3|TRBD2
TGTGCCACCAGTAAGCGGGAGGGCTTAGCAGATACGCAGTATTTT
CATSKREGLADTQYF
>NA|15|TRBV25-1|TRBJ2-1|TRBD2
TGTGCCAGCAGTGAATATGGGGGGAGGGACAATGAGCAGTTCTTC
CASSEYGGRDNEQFF
>NA|14|TRBV29-1|TRBJ2-3|TRBD2
TGCAGCGTTGTAGCGGGAACTAGCACAGATACGCAGTATTTT
CSVVAGTSTDTQYF
>NA|15|TRBV4-2|TRBJ2-7|TRBD2
TGTGCCAGCAGCCAGACGGGACTAGCGGGAGCCAGGCAGTACTTC
CASSQTGLAGARQYF
>NA|12|TRBV5-1|TRBJ1-1|NA
TGCGCCAGCAGCCCGCCGGGGAACGAAGCTTTCTTT
CASSPPGNEAFF
>once|16|TRBV5-1|TRBJ2-1|NA
TGCGCCAGCAGCTTGGTTTTGGGGGGCTCCTACAATGAGCAGTTCTTC
CASSLVLGGSYNEQFF
>NA|18|TRBV27|TRBJ2-3|NA
TGTGCCAGCAGTTTATCCACTCTGGTGCTATCGGCTCAAGATACGCAGTATTTT
CASSLSTLVLSAQDTQYF
>NA|16|TRBV5-1|TRBJ2-1|NA
TGCGCCAGCGCCCAAGAAAGGGACGACAGGAACAATGAGCAGTTCTTC
CASAQERDDRNNEQFF
>NA|14|TRBV30|TRBJ1-2|NA
TGTGCCTGGAGTCCCAGGCCCCGGGACTATGGCTACACCTTC
CAWSPRPRDYGYTF
>medium-sized|15|TRBV7-2|TRBJ1-1|NA
TGTGCCAGCAGCTTAGATGCCTCGGTGACCACTGAAGCTTTCTTT
CASSLDASVTTEAFF
>NA|18|TRBV7-3|TRBJ2-1|TRBD2
TGTGCCAGCAGCTCCGGCCATTTTAGGGGCGGGAGGGATGGTGAGCAGTTCTTC
CASSSGHFRGGRDGEQFF
>NA|15|TRBV30|TRBJ1-4|NA
TGTGCCTGGAGTGGAGATTCAGGGTTCTATGAAAAACTGTTTTTT
CAWSGDSGFYEKLFF
>NA|15|TRBV7-8|TRBJ1-2|NA
TGTGCCAGCAGCCATCGGGGCCAGGGGACCTATGGCTACACCTTC
CASSHRGQGTYGYTF
>NA|14|TRBV5-4|TRBJ2-7|TRBD1
TGTGCCAGCAGTGGGACAGGGGCGTCCTACGAGCAGTACTTC
CASSGTGASYEQYF
>NA|13|TRBV18|TRBJ2-7|NA
TGTGCCAGCTCACCCCTAGCGTCCTACGAGCAGTACTTC
CASSPLASYEQYF
>NA|16|TRBV15|TRBJ2-4|TRBD2
TGTGCCACCAGCAGTAGCGGGAGGGGAGGCAAAAACATTCAGTACTTC
CATSSSGRGGKNIQYF
>NA|14|TRBV6-6|TRBJ2-7|NA
TGTGCCAGCAGCCCAAGGACGGACTCCTACGAGCAGTACTTC
CASSPRTDSYEQYF
>once|15|TRBV5-4|TRBJ2-7|NA
TGTGCCAGCAGCCCGGCCACCGGGACCTCCTACGAGCAGTACTTC
CASSPATGTSYEQYF
>NA|12|TRBV11-3|TRBJ1-1|NA
TGTGCCAGCAGCCCGCCCGGGCGGAAAGCTTTCTTT
CASSPPGRKAFF
>NA|14|TRBV5-6|TRBJ1-3|NA
TGTGCCAGCAGCTGGGCGGTAACTGGAAACACCATATATTTT
CASSWAVTGNTIYF
>once|15|TRBV13|TRBJ2-7|NA
TGTGCCAGCAGCTTAGGTCGATCCCAGTTCTACGAGCAGTACTTC
CASSLGRSQFYEQYF
>NA|14|TRBV7-8|TRBJ2-7|TRBD1
TGTGCCAGCAGCTCATCGGGACAGGGCTACGAGCAGTACTTC
CASSSSGQGYEQYF
>NA|15|TRBV19|TRBJ2-2|NA
TGTGCCAGTAGTATATATTCGGGACCCACCGGGGAGCTGTTTTTT
CASSIYSGPTGELFF
>NA|14|TRBV11-2|TRBJ1-2|NA
TGTGCCAGCAGCGTACAGGGAACTAACTATGGCTACACCTTC
CASSVQGTNYGYTF
>NA|14|TRBV28|TRBJ1-5|NA
TGTGCCAGCAGTTTACACAACCGGGATCAGCCCCAGCATTTT
CASSLHNRDQPQHF
>NA|15|TRBV7-2|TRBJ1-1|TRBD1
TGTGCCAGCAGCTTAGTACTTCAGGGGGACACTGAAGCTTTCTTT
CASSLVLQGDTEAFF
>NA|13|TRBV6-5|TRBJ1-5|NA
TGTGCCAGCATGAGAGGGAGGGATCAGCCCCAGCATTTT
CASMRGRDQPQHF
>NA|16|TRBV19|TRBJ2-2|TRBD1
TGTGCCAGTAGTCTAACAGGGGGCTTCGGCACCGGGGAGCTGTTTTTT
CASSLTGGFGTGELFF
>NA|13|TRBV6-5|TRBJ2-7|NA
TGTGCCAGCAGTTACTCGACAGGATACGAGCAGTACTTC
CASSYSTGYEQYF
>NA|14|TRBV28|TRBJ1-1|NA
TGTGCCAGCAGTTTAGGGGGGCTCAACACTGAAGCTTTCTTT
CASSLGGLNTEAFF
>NA|16|TRBV13|TRBJ2-2|NA
TGTGCCAGCAGCACTAGGACAAACCGGGGCACCGGGGAGCTGTTTTTT
CASSTRTNRGTGELFF
>NA|14|TRBV2|TRBJ2-1|NA
TGTGCCAGCGCCCCGACTAGGGCGGGCAATGAGCAGTTCTTC
CASAPTRAGNEQFF
>NA|16|TRBV5-1|TRBJ2-7|TRBD1
TGCGCCAGCAGATGGCGACCGGGACAGAGCTCCTACGAGCAGTACTTC
CASRWRPGQSSYEQYF
>NA|12|TRBV18|TRBJ2-1|NA
TGTGCCAGCTCACCAGGTACCCATGAGCAGTTCTTC
CASSPGTHEQFF
>NA|14|TRBV27|TRBJ2-2|TRBD1
TGTGCCAGCAGTTTGCGGACAGGGACCGGGGAGCTGTTTTTT
CASSLRTGTGELFF
>NA|14|TRBV7-2|TRBJ2-1|NA
TGTGCCAGCAGCCCACCCAGTTCCTACAATGAGCAGTTCTTC
CASSPPSSYNEQFF
>NA|19|TRBV27|TRBJ2-2|TRBD2
TGTGCCAGCAGTCGGGCGGGACTAGCGGGATTAGCGAACACCGGGGAGCTGTTTTTT
CASSRAGLAGLANTGELFF
>NA|16|TRBV6-6|TRBJ2-7|TRBD1
TGTGCCAGCAGTTACACATCGACAGGGAGCTCCTACGAGCAGTACTTC
CASSYTSTGSSYEQYF
>NA|19|TRBV30|TRBJ2-7|TRBD2
TGTGCCTGGAGTCCGATGGGGAGCCCTAGCGGGCATAGGGGCCACGAGCAGTACTTC
CAWSPMGSPSGHRGHEQYF
>few|13|TRBV29-1|TRBJ1-1|NA
TGCAGCGTGACCCCGGACAGGAACACTGAAGCTTTCTTT
CSVTPDRNTEAFF
>NA|12|TRBV7-8|TRBJ2-5|NA
TGTGCCAGCAGCTCGAGGCGGGAGACCCAGTACTTC
CASSSRRETQYF
>NA|14|TRBV27|TRBJ1-1|NA
TGTGCCAGCAGTGCCACCAGAATGGTGACTGAAGCTTTCTTT
CASSATRMVTEAFF
>NA|15|TRBV7-3|TRBJ2-1|NA
TGTGCCAGCAGCCCCCCCGGGGGCTCCTACAATGAGCAGTTCTTC
CASSPPGGSYNEQFF
>NA|14|TRBV30|TRBJ1-1|NA
TGTGCCTGGACCGCCGGCCTCGTGTCGGCTGAAGCTTTCTTT
CAWTAGLVSAEAFF
>NA|16|TRBV5-5|TRBJ1-6|TRBD1
TGTGCCAGCAGCTCCCGGTCAGGGGGGGATAATTCACCCCTCCACTTT
CASSSRSGGDNSPLHF
>NA|14|TRBV2|TRBJ1-6|NA
TGTGCCAGCAGTCCTTCAGAACGGAGTTCACCCCTCCACTTT
CASSPSERSSPLHF
>NA|13|TRBV5-6|TRBJ2-3|NA
TGTGCCAGCAGCCTTCACAGGTCGGATACGCAGTATTTT
CASSLHRSDTQYF